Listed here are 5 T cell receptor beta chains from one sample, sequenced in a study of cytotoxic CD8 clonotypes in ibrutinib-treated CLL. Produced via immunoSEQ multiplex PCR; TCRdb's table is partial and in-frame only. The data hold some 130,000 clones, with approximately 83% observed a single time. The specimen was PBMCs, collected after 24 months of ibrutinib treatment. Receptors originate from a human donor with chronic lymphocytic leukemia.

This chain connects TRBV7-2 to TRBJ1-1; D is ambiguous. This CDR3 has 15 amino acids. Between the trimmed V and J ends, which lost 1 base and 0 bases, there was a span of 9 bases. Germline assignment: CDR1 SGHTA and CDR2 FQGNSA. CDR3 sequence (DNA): TGTGCCAGCAGCTTAGGCGGTATCATGAACACTGAAGCTTTCTTT. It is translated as CASSLGGIMNTEAFF.

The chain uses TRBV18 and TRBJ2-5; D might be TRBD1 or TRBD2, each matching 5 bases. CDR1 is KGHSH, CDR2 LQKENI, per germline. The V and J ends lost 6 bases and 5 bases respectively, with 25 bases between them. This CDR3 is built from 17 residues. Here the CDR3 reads CASSTPDPGRWVETQYF. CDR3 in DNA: TGTGCCAGCTCTACCCCAGACCCGGGACGGTGGGTGGAGACCCAGTACTTC.

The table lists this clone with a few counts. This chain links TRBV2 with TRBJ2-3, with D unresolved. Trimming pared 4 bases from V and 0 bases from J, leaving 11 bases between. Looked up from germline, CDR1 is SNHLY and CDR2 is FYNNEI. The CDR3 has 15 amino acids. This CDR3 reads CASSAGSHSTDTQYF. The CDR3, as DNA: TGTGCCAGCAGTGCTGGCAGCCATAGCACAGATACGCAGTATTTT.

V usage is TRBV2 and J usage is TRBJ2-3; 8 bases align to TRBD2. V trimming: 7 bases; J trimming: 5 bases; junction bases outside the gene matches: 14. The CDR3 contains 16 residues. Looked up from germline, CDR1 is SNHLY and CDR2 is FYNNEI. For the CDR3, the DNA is TGTGCCAGCAACGGCAGGGGAGCGGGGGTTCGAGATACGCAGTATTTT. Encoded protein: CASNGRGAGVRDTQYF.

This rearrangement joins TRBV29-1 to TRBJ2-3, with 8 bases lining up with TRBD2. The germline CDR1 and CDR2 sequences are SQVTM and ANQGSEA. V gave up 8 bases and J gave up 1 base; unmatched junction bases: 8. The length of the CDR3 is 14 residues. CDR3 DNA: TGCAGCCCAAAGCGGGGGCGCGGCACAGATACGCAGTATTTT. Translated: CSPKRGRGTDTQYF.